These T cell receptor beta chains were read from a single sample in a study of blood T cell repertoires in COVID-19. The data were produced by immunoSEQ multiplex PCR, yet TCRdb's version contains in-frame clones alone and is incomplete. The table lists 8,500 to 10,000 clones, around 84% of them singletons. What was sequenced was peripheral blood. The receptors here all came from a human donor in a cohort sampled during active COVID-19. CDR3s include the opening cysteine and the closing phenylalanine or tryptophan. The D gene is left open where the match is weak. Not all rows give a size; the values are once, few, many and, for expanded clones, a class.

CAGRDSYCEQFF TGCGCCGGCAGGGACTCCTATTGTGAGCAGTTCTTC TRBJ2-1 TRBV10-2 NA NA
CASRGGRINEKLFF TGTGCCAGTAGGGGGGGACGGATTAATGAAAAACTGTTTTTT TRBJ1-4 TRBV19 NA NA
CASSWGLDSEAFF TGTGCCAGCTCCTGGGGCCTTGACTCTGAAGCTTTCTTT TRBJ1-1 TRBV6-6 NA NA
CASSYQGTYGYTF TGTGCCAGCAGTTATCAGGGGACCTATGGCTACACCTTC TRBJ1-2 TRBV6-5 NA NA
CASSLRVLETQYF TGTGCCAGCAGTTTGAGGGTATTGGAGACCCAGTACTTC TRBJ2-5 TRBV27 NA NA
CASSYSDTQYF TGTGCCAGCAGCTATTCGGATACGCAGTATTTT TRBJ2-3 TRBV7-2 NA NA
CASSIGQVYSTDTQYF TGTGCCAGTAGTATCGGACAGGTTTACAGCACAGATACGCAGTATTTT TRBJ2-3 TRBV19 NA TRBD1
CASSGAAGGVIYNEQFF TGCGCCAGCAGTGGGGCAGCGGGGGGCGTTATTTACAATGAGCAGTTCTTC TRBJ2-1 TRBV10-1 few TRBD2
CASSVNSYTGELFF TGTGCCAGCAGCGTAAATTCCTACACCGGGGAGCTGTTTTTT TRBJ2-2 TRBV9 NA NA
CASSPWGVYGYTF TGTGCCAGCAGCCCGTGGGGGGTCTATGGCTACACCTTC TRBJ1-2 TRBV9 few NA
CASSFQGVNQPQHF TGTGCCAGCAGTTTCCAGGGGGTGAATCAGCCCCAGCATTTT TRBJ1-5 TRBV27 once TRBD1
CAWSVGLRILKKDRGVSEQYF TGTGCCTGGAGTGTAGGCCTGAGGATCCTGAAGAAGGACAGGGGAGTTTCCGAGCAGTACTTC TRBJ2-7 TRBV30 NA TRBD1
CASSVDLAGGDEQFF TGTGCCAGCAGCGTAGATCTAGCGGGGGGCGATGAGCAGTTCTTC TRBJ2-1 TRBV9 NA TRBD2
CASSLGVGGYEQYF TGTGCCAGCAGCTTAGGGGTCGGGGGCTACGAGCAGTACTTC TRBJ2-7 TRBV11-2 NA NA
CASSLRQASSYEQYF TGTGCCAGCAGTTTAAGACAGGCCTCCTCCTACGAGCAGTACTTC TRBJ2-7 TRBV28 NA NA
CASSFRDSQETQYF TGTGCCAGCAGTTTCCGTGACAGTCAAGAGACCCAGTACTTC TRBJ2-5 TRBV6-5 NA NA
CASRDSTNYGYTF TGTGCCAGCAGGGACAGCACTAACTATGGCTACACCTTC TRBJ1-2 TRBV27 NA NA
CASGGNNSPLHF TGTGCCAGCGGAGGCAATAATTCACCCCTCCACTTT TRBJ1-6 TRBV6-6 once NA
CATSGRGKGYEQFF TGTGCCACCAGTGGTAGAGGGAAGGGATATGAGCAGTTCTTC TRBJ2-1 TRBV24-1 NA NA
CASRSGGERETQYF TGTGCCAGCAGATCGGGGGGAGAGAGAGAGACCCAGTACTTC TRBJ2-5 TRBV5-4 NA TRBD2
CATSDLQGGAYNEQFF TGTGCCACCAGTGATTTGCAAGGGGGCGCATACAATGAGCAGTTCTTC TRBJ2-1 TRBV24-1 NA TRBD1
CASLTGSGTEAFF TGTGCCAGCTTGACAGGGAGTGGAACTGAAGCTTTCTTT TRBJ1-1 TRBV6-5 NA TRBD1
CASSYAGEETGELFF TGTGCCAGCAGTTACGCGGGGGAGGAGACCGGGGAGCTGTTTTTT TRBJ2-2 TRBV6-2/TRBV6-3 few TRBD2
CASSISTGRNQPQHF TGTGCCAGTAGTATCTCGACAGGGCGTAATCAGCCCCAGCATTTT TRBJ1-5 TRBV19 NA TRBD1
CAISESEGDPYGYTF TGTGCCATCAGTGAGTCAGAAGGAGACCCCTATGGCTACACCTTC TRBJ1-2 TRBV10-3 NA NA
CASSQQLGGEQYF TGTGCCAGCAGCCAACAGTTAGGGGGCGAGCAGTACTTC TRBJ2-7 TRBV3-1/TRBV3-2 NA NA
CASSQQTATATNTGELFF TGCGCCAGCAGCCAGCAGACCGCGACAGCCACGAACACCGGGGAGCTGTTTTTT TRBJ2-2 TRBV4-3 NA NA
CASSLPLAGDYNEQFF TGTGCCAGCAGCTTACCGCTAGCGGGCGACTACAATGAGCAGTTCTTC TRBJ2-1 TRBV7-8 large TRBD2
CASSPSVTNTGELFF TGCGCCAGCAGCCCATCGGTTACGAACACCGGGGAGCTGTTTTTT TRBJ2-2 TRBV4-1 NA NA
CASSYSQGAVGELFF TGTGCCAGCAGTTACTCGCAGGGGGCGGTCGGGGAGCTGTTTTTT TRBJ2-2 TRBV6-5 NA TRBD1
CASSQDPTGISSPLHF TGCGCCAGCAGCCAAGATCCGACAGGGATAAGTTCACCCCTCCACTTT TRBJ1-6 TRBV4-3 NA TRBD1
CASSVGGRTGELFF TGTGCCAGCAGCGTAGGTGGGAGGACCGGGGAGCTGTTTTTT TRBJ2-2 TRBV9 NA NA
CASSSTRDRGPLNTGELFF TGTGCCAGCAGCTCCACACGGGACAGGGGGCCACTGAACACCGGGGAGCTGTTTTTT TRBJ2-2 TRBV5-4 NA TRBD1
CASTPGLLRDIQYF TGTGCCAGCACCCCGGGACTCCTCAGGGACATTCAGTACTTC TRBJ2-4 TRBV6-2/TRBV6-3 NA NA
CASSRTQGSGNTIYF TGTGCCAGCAGCCGAACACAGGGATCAGGAAACACCATATATTTT TRBJ1-3 TRBV3-1/TRBV3-2 few NA
CARLQASLHEQYF TGCGCCAGATTACAGGCGTCCCTCCACGAGCAGTACTTC TRBJ2-7 TRBV10-1 NA NA
CASSYVQGDGYTF TGTGCCAGCAGTTACGTACAGGGAGATGGCTACACCTTC TRBJ1-2 TRBV6-2/TRBV6-3 NA NA
CAIRGTELYEQYF TGTGCCATCAGAGGGACAGAGCTCTACGAGCAGTACTTC TRBJ2-7 TRBV10-3 NA TRBD1
CASSLVTGDGYTF TGTGCCAGCAGCTTGGTGACAGGGGATGGCTACACCTTC TRBJ1-2 TRBV5-6 once TRBD1
CASTLKLSTEAFF TGTGCCAGTACCCTAAAACTGAGCACTGAAGCTTTCTTT TRBJ1-1 TRBV19 few NA